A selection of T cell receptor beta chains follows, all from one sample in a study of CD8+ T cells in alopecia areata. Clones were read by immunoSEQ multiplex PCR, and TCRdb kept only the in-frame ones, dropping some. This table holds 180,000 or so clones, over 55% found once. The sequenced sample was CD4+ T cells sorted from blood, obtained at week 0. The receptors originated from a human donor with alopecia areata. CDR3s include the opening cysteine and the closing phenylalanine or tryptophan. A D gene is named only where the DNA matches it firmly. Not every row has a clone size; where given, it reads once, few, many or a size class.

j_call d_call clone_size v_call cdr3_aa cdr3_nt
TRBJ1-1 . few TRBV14 CASSQVTGLNTEAFF TGTGCCAGCAGCCAAGTCACCGGGCTGAACACTGAAGCTTTCTTT
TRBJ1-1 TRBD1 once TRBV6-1 CASSETGRITEAFF TGTGCCAGCAGTGAGACAGGGAGGATCACTGAAGCTTTCTTT
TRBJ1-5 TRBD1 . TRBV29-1 CSVVPGQGNQPQHF TGCAGCGTCGTTCCGGGACAGGGGAATCAGCCCCAGCATTTT
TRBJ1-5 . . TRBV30 CACSEGGKAPQHF TGTGCCTGCTCTGAGGGCGGGAAAGCGCCCCAGCATTTT
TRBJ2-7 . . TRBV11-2 CASSPGTVYEQYF TGTGCCAGCAGCCCCGGGACGGTGTACGAGCAGTACTTC
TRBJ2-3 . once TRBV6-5 CAIGDRSGATDTQYF TGTGCCATCGGCGACAGGAGTGGAGCCACAGATACGCAGTATTTT
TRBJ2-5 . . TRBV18 CASSPRGTQETQYF TGTGCCAGCTCACCACGGGGGACCCAAGAGACCCAGTACTTC
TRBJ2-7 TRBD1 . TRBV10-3 CAISQGTAEQYF TGTGCCATCAGTCAAGGGACAGCCGAGCAGTACTTC
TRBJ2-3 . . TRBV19 CASQDRKEGDTQYF TGTGCCAGCCAAGACAGGAAAGAGGGGGATACGCAGTATTTT
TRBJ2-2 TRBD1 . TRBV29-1 CSVGTGTGELFF TGCAGCGTCGGGACAGGGACCGGGGAGCTGTTTTTT
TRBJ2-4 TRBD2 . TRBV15 CATSRSGLAGVENIQYF TGTGCCACCAGCAGATCCGGACTAGCGGGGGTAGAAAACATTCAGTACTTC
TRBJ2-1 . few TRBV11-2 CASSLNLGMWNEQFF TGTGCCAGCAGCTTAAATCTGGGTATGTGGAATGAGCAGTTCTTC
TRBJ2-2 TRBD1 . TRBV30 CAWTGTVNTGELFF TGTGCCTGGACTGGGACAGTCAACACCGGGGAGCTGTTTTTT
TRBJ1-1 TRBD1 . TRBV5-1 CASSSRTGSAEAFF TGCGCCAGCAGTTCTCGGACAGGGAGCGCTGAAGCTTTCTTT
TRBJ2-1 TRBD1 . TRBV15 CATSRDRGTGIDEQFF TGTGCCACCAGCAGAGATCGCGGGACAGGGATCGATGAGCAGTTCTTC
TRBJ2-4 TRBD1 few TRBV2 CASSEPTGVKNIQYF TGTGCCAGCAGTGAACCGACAGGGGTCAAAAACATTCAGTACTTC
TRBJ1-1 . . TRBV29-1 CSAPSGANTEAFF TGCAGCGCTCCGAGTGGGGCTAACACTGAAGCTTTCTTT